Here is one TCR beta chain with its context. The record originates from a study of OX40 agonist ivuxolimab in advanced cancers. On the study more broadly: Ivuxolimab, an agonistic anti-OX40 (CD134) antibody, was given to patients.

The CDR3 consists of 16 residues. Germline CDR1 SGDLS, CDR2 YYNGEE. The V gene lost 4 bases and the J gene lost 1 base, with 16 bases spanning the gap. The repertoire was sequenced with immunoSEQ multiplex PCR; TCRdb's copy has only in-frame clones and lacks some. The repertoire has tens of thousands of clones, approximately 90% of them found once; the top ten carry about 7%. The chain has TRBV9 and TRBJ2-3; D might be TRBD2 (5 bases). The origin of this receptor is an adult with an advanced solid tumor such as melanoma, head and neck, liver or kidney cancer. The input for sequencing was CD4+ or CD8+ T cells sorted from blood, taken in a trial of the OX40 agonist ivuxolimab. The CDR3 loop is CASSPGVARGTDTQYF. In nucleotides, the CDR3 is TGTGCCAGCAGCCCCGGGGTAGCGCGCGGCACAGATACGCAGTATTTT.